This is a list of T cell receptor beta chains from one sample in a study of T cell changes during pregnancy in multiple sclerosis. Here immunoSEQ multiplex PCR was the method, and the copy in TCRdb shows in-frame clones only, minus some. The sample has about 36,000 clones, approximately 89% seen once; the top ten hold around 11%. The sample was CD8+ T cells from peripheral blood mononuclear cells, taken in the third trimester of pregnancy. The receptors come from a female donor with multiple sclerosis, enrolled in a pregnancy study. Both conserved end residues are part of each CDR3. The D gene is left open where the match is weak. A row's size may be missing; if present it is once, few, many or a size class.

TRBV19	-	TRBJ2-1	TRBD2	CASSGLAGLFDEQFF	TGTGCCAGTAGTGGACTAGCGGGGTTGTTCGATGAGCAGTTCTTC
TRBV27	few	TRBJ2-5	-	CASSPLPRSRETQYF	TGTGCCAGCAGTCCGTTACCTAGAAGTAGAGAGACCCAGTACTTC
TRBV20-1	-	TRBJ1-2	-	CSSGANGGYTF	TGCAGCTCAGGGGCGAATGGTGGCTACACCTTC
TRBV7-9	-	TRBJ2-5	-	CASSTRTDQETQYF	TGTGCCAGCAGCACCAGGACAGACCAAGAGACCCAGTACTTC
TRBV27	-	TRBJ2-7	TRBD2	CASSLALAGVYEQYF	TGTGCCAGCAGTTTAGCACTAGCGGGAGTCTACGAGCAGTACTTC
TRBV15	-	TRBJ2-5	TRBD2	CATSRDAGEGTQYF	TGTGCCACCAGCAGAGACGCGGGGGAAGGGACCCAGTACTTC
TRBV7-3	-	TRBJ1-1	-	CASSAGRGGTEAFF	TGTGCCAGCAGCGCGGGGAGGGGTGGAACTGAAGCTTTCTTT
TRBV19	-	TRBJ2-5	TRBD1	CASSPSDRLGRETQYF	TGTGCCAGTAGCCCCTCGGACAGGCTAGGCCGGGAGACCCAGTACTTC
TRBV4-3	-	TRBJ1-5	-	CASSQKAGLFQPQHF	TGCGCCAGCAGCCAGAAAGCAGGTCTTTTTCAGCCCCAGCATTTT
TRBV27	-	TRBJ1-2	-	CASSLSGPSPFYGYTF	TGTGCCAGCAGTTTATCGGGGCCCTCACCCTTCTATGGCTACACCTTC
TRBV2	few	TRBJ1-2	TRBD1	CAGNYGTGIYGYTF	TGTGCCGGGAACTACGGGACAGGGATATATGGCTACACCTTC
TRBV5-5	-	TRBJ1-1	TRBD1	CASSHLGKGAYTEAFF	TGTGCCAGCAGCCATTTGGGGAAGGGGGCGTACACTGAAGCTTTCTTT
TRBV9	-	TRBJ2-1	-	CASSHSNEQFF	TGTGCCAGCAGCCACAGTAATGAGCAGTTCTTC
TRBV7-9	-	TRBJ1-1	TRBD1	CASSPHRTGSNTEAFF	TGTGCCAGCAGCCCCCATCGGACAGGATCGAACACTGAAGCTTTCTTT
TRBV30	-	TRBJ1-3	-	CAWSVPGLAGNTIYF	TGTGCCTGGAGTGTTCCAGGGCTGGCTGGAAACACCATATATTTT
TRBV30	-	TRBJ1-2	-	CAWNTGMGGYTF	TGTGCCTGGAACACAGGGATGGGGGGCTACACCTTC
TRBV4-3	-	TRBJ1-1	-	CASSRNRVGGNTEAFF	TGCGCCAGCAGCCGAAACAGGGTAGGGGGGAACACTGAAGCTTTCTTT
TRBV29-1	few	TRBJ1-1	TRBD1	CSVEGTGMNTEAFF	TGCAGCGTTGAAGGGACAGGGATGAACACTGAAGCTTTCTTT
TRBV5-4	-	TRBJ2-2	TRBD2	CASGLAASLGTGELFF	TGTGCCAGCGGACTAGCGGCTTCCTTAGGGACCGGGGAGCTGTTTTTT
TRBV19	-	TRBJ2-3	-	CASSNPWDTSKSSTDTQYF	TGTGCCAGTAGCAACCCCTGGGACACTTCGAAATCTAGCACAGATACGCAGTATTTT
TRBV5-1	-	TRBJ2-3	TRBD1	CASSLASSGGPTDTQYF	TGCGCCAGCAGCTTGGCCTCTTCAGGGGGTCCCACAGATACGCAGTATTTT
TRBV5-5	-	TRBJ1-2	-	CASSQDAGQNYGYTF	TGTGCCAGCAGCCAAGATGCAGGGCAAAACTATGGCTACACCTTC
TRBV7-2	-	TRBJ1-6	-	CASSLVYERGAHNSPLHF	TGTGCCAGCAGCTTAGTTTACGAACGGGGGGCTCATAATTCACCCCTCCACTTT
TRBV5-1	few	TRBJ1-2	-	CASSVGAGGYTF	TGCGCCAGCAGTGTGGGGGCTGGCGGCTACACCTTC
TRBV5-4	-	TRBJ2-2	-	CASSLGVPGYHTGELFF	TGTGCCAGCAGCTTGGGCGTTCCAGGGTACCACACCGGGGAGCTGTTTTTT
TRBV5-1	once	TRBJ1-1	TRBD1	CASSGTRGLNTEAFF	TGCGCCAGCAGCGGGACGAGGGGGCTGAACACTGAAGCTTTCTTT
TRBV29-1	few	TRBJ2-5	-	CSVGDSGETQYF	TGCAGCGTGGGGGACTCCGGAGAGACCCAGTACTTC
TRBV13	-	TRBJ2-1	TRBD2	CASSLGRGGAGNEQFF	TGTGCCAGCAGCTTAGGGCGCGGGGGGGCCGGGAATGAGCAGTTCTTC
TRBV7-3	-	TRBJ1-1	-	CASSLQINTEAFF	TGTGCCAGCAGCTTACAGATTAACACTGAAGCTTTCTTT
TRBV7-9	once	TRBJ2-1	TRBD2	CASRPKAGAFNEQFF	TGTGCCAGCAGGCCCAAAGCGGGAGCCTTTAATGAGCAGTTCTTC
TRBV7-2	-	TRBJ2-1	-	CASSLGGRGNEQFF	TGTGCCAGCAGCTTAGGGGGCAGGGGCAATGAGCAGTTCTTC
TRBV6-5	many	TRBJ1-2	TRBD1	CASSLHLSGKDRVVTF	TGTGCCAGCAGTTTACACCTGTCAGGGAAGGACAGGGTGGTTACCTTC
TRBV27	once	TRBJ2-7	TRBD1	CASSLWTGSYEQYF	TGTGCCAGCAGTTTATGGACAGGGTCCTACGAGCAGTACTTC
TRBV7-9	-	TRBJ1-2	TRBD1	CASSLGTGKVDGYTF	TGTGCCAGCAGCCTAGGGACAGGGAAGGTGGATGGCTACACCTTC
TRBV2	once	TRBJ1-4	-	CASSEGQSKRTEKLFF	TGTGCCAGCAGTGAAGGACAGTCTAAAAGGACTGAAAAACTGTTTTTT
TRBV19	-	TRBJ2-7	-	CASSIDRGEQYF	TGTGCCAGTAGTATCGACCGGGGCGAGCAGTACTTC
TRBV7-6	-	TRBJ2-7	TRBD1	CASSQTEGTGSEQYF	TGTGCCAGCAGCCAAACAGAGGGGACAGGGTCCGAGCAGTACTTC
TRBV10-3	-	TRBJ1-4	-	CAISEREIEKLFF	TGTGCCATCAGTGAACGGGAAATTGAAAAACTGTTTTTT
TRBV7-3	once	TRBJ2-1	TRBD1	CASSLTGTGVYNEQFF	TGTGCCAGCAGCCTAACCGGGACAGGGGTTTACAATGAGCAGTTCTTC
TRBV4-1	-	TRBJ2-7	-	CASSQGPGTPAYEQYF	TGCGCCAGCAGCCAAGGTCCCGGGACACCAGCTTACGAGCAGTACTTC
TRBV6-6	-	TRBJ2-7	TRBD1	CASSLADRTSYEQYF	TGTGCCAGCAGCCTGGCGGACAGGACCTCCTACGAGCAGTACTTC
TRBV27	once	TRBJ1-3	TRBD1	CASSFSGTGAWTIYF	TGTGCCAGCAGTTTTTCCGGGACAGGGGCCTGGACCATATATTTT
TRBV5-6	-	TRBJ2-7	TRBD1	CASSGSMTGRSVLEQYF	TGTGCCAGCAGCGGATCTATGACAGGGCGGTCGGTGTTGGAGCAGTACTTC
TRBV14	-	TRBJ1-1	-	CASSQRQHNTEAFF	TGTGCCAGCAGCCAAAGACAGCATAACACTGAAGCTTTCTTT
TRBV5-1	medium-sized	TRBJ2-2	-	CASSLDTGELFF	TGCGCCAGCAGCCTTGACACCGGGGAGCTGTTTTTT
TRBV19	-	TRBJ1-1	-	CASSIVPSLNTEAFF	TGTGCCAGTAGTATAGTTCCCAGTCTGAACACTGAAGCTTTCTTT
TRBV19	-	TRBJ2-1	TRBD2	CASTGGYNEQFF	TGTGCCAGTACCGGGGGGTACAATGAGCAGTTCTTC
TRBV19	-	TRBJ2-7	TRBD1	CASSGTGTGMDEQYF	TGTGCCAGTAGTGGCACCGGGACAGGGATGGACGAGCAGTACTTC